What follows are 2 T cell receptor beta chains derived from one specimen sequenced in a study of shared clonotypes between healthy human individuals. This table comes from immunoSEQ multiplex PCR, and its TCRdb copy is limited to in-frame clones, with some not included. Of 1.4 million to 1.5 million clones detected, around 95% appear once; the ten largest clones hold over 1%. Sequencing was done on a sample of naive CD4+ T cells sorted from blood. Subset in this sample: CD45RA+ positively selected. The receptors here all came from a man under 40 in good health.

The rearrangement uses TRBV5-1 and TRBJ2-3, with TRBD2 identical over 9 bases. This CDR3 region has 14 residues. V lost 1 base to trimming and J lost 5 bases; unmatched junction nucleotides: 2. Germline CDR1 and CDR2: SGHRS and YFSETQ. In DNA form, the CDR3 reads TGCGCCAGCAGCTTGCTAGCGGGACAAGATACGCAGTATTTT. As protein: CASSLLAGQDTQYF.

CDR3 nucleotides: TGTGCCATCAGACTGAAGGACAGCACTGAAGCTTTCTTT. Encoded protein: CAIRLKDSTEAFF. This chain links TRBV10-3 with TRBJ1-1; D is possibly TRBD1 (6 bases). The CDR3 totals 13 residues. V lost 6 bases, J lost 4 bases, and 12 bases lay in between. The V gene's germline CDR1 is ENHRY and CDR2 SYGVKD.